What follows is one T cell receptor (beta chain) and its context. Its antigen remains unknown. The data were taken from a study of T cell responses to AZD1222 COVID-19 vaccine. Study background: Doses given second, at about 4 or about 12 weeks, were pooled. Broader study findings: Spike as a whole was targeted by vaccine-associated CD4 TCRs, dominant at 160-218 and 743-854.

Libraries were prepared by immunoSEQ multiplex PCR; TCRdb keeps only in-frame clonotypes and omits some of them. Among around 100,000 clones listed, 92% were seen once. Trimming left V 7 bases short and J 4 bases short, with 13 bases between. CDR3 size: 12 residues. The germline gives CDR1 SQVTM, CDR2 ANQGSEA. The rearrangement links TRBV29-1 to TRBJ1-1, with D maybe TRBD1 (6 bases). This clonotype was sampled from an adult in good health. This specimen was peripheral blood, taken on day 0 of AZD1222 vaccination. Here the CDR3 reads CSGFTGSTEAFF. CDR3 nucleotide sequence: TGCAGCGGCTTTACAGGGTCCACTGAAGCTTTCTTT.